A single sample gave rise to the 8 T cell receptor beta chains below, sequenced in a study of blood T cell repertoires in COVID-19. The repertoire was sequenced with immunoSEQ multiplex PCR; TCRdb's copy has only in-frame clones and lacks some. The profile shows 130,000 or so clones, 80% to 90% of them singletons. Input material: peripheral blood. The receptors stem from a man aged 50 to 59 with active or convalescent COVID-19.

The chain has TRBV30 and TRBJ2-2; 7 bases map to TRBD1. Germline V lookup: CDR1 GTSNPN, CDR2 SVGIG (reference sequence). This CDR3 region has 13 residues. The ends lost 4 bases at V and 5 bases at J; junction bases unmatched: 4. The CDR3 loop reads CAWTPTGTGELFF. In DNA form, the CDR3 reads TGTGCCTGGACCCCGACAGGGACCGGGGAGCTGTTTTTT. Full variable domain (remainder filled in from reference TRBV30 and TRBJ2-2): SQTIHQWPATLVQPVGSPLSLECTVEGTSNPNLYWYRQAAGRGLQLLFYSVGIGQISSEVPQNLSASRPQDRQFILSSKKLLLSDSGFYLCAWTPTGTGELFFGEGSRLTVL.

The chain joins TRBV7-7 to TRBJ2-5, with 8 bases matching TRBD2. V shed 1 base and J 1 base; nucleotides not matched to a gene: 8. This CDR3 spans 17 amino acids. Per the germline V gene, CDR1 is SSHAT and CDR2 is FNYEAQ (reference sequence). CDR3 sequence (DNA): TGTGCCAGCAGCTTAGACCAGAAGCGGGGGACCCAAGAGACCCAGTACTTC. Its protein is CASSLDQKRGTQETQYF. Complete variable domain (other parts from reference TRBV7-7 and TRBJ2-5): GAGVSQSPRYKVTKRGQDVTLRCDPISSHATLYWYQQALGQGPEFLTYFNYEAQPDKSGLPSDRFSAERPEGSISTLTIQRTEQRDSAMYRCASSLDQKRGTQETQYFGPGTRLLVL.

The CDR3 region has the DNA TGTGCCAGCACACAGCGGGTTAGCACAGATACGCAGTATTTT. Translated: CASTQRVSTDTQYF. The V gene is TRBV6-6, the J gene TRBJ2-3, with TRBD2 as a possible D gene (6 bases). The CDR3 runs to 14 residues. Between the trimmed V and J ends, which lost 7 bases and 0 bases, there was a span of 11 bases. From germline, CDR1 is MNHNY and CDR2 SVGAGI (reference sequence).

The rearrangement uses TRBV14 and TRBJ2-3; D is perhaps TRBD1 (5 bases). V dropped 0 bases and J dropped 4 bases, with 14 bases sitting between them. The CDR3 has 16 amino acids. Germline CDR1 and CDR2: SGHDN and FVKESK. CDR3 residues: CASSQEGASWSDTQYF. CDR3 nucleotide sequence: TGTGCCAGCAGCCAAGAAGGGGCTAGTTGGTCAGATACGCAGTATTTT.

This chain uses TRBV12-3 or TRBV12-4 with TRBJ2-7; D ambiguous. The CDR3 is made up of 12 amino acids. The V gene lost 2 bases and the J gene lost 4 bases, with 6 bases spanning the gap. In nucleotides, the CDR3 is TGTGCCAGCAGTTTAATCTTTTACGAGCAGTACTTC. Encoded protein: CASSLIFYEQYF.

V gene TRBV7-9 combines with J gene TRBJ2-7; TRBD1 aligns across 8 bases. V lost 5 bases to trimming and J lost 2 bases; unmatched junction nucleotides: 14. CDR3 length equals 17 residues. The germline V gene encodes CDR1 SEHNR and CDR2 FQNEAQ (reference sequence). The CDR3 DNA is TGTGCCAGCAGCCCAACCGGTCGGGACAGGAGTGCCTACGAGCAGTACTTC. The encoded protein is CASSPTGRDRSAYEQYF. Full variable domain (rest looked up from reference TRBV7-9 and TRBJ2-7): DTGVSQNPRHKITKRGQNVTFRCDPISEHNRLYWYRQTLGQGPEFLTYFQNEAQLEKSRLLSDRFSAERPKGSFSTLEIQRTEQGDSAMYLCASSPTGRDRSAYEQYFGPGTRLTVT.

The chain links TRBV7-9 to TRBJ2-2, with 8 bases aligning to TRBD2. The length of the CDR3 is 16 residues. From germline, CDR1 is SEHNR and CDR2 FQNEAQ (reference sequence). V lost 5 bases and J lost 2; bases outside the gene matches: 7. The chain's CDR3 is CASSLLSGTNTGELFF. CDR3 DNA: TGTGCCAGCAGCCTCCTTAGCGGGACTAACACCGGGGAGCTGTTTTTT. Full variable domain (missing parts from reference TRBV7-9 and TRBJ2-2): DTGVSQNPRHKITKRGQNVTFRCDPISEHNRLYWYRQTLGQGPEFLTYFQNEAQLEKSRLLSDRFSAERPKGSFSTLEIQRTEQGDSAMYLCASSLLSGTNTGELFFGEGSRLTVL.

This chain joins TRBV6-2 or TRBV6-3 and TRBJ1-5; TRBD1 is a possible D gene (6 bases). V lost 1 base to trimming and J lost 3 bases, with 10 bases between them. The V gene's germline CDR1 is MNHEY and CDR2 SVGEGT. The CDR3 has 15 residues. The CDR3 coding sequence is TGTGCCAGCAGTTACTTGGACAGCCCCAATCAGCCCCAGCATTTT. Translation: CASSYLDSPNQPQHF.